Below are 32 T cell receptor beta chains sequenced from a single sample in a study of cytomegalovirus exposure and HLA in healthy donors. Sequencing was performed with immunoSEQ multiplex PCR; in TCRdb, only in-frame clones are kept and a portion is missing. The sample gives just over 80,000 clones, roughly 96% of which show up once; 1.3% is in the top ten. Sequencing input: PBMCs. The source of these receptors is a woman aged 18-35 years in good health and CMV-seronegative.

This chain links TRBV6-5 with TRBJ1-5; 8 nucleotides line up with TRBD1. This CDR3 has 16 amino acids. Germline V gene sequence: CDR1 MNHEY, CDR2 SVGAGI. J lost 2 bases, V lost 2 bases, and 5 bases had no gene match. The CDR3 loop is CASSYTRTGRNQPQHF. DNA for the CDR3: TGTGCCAGCAGTTACACACGGACAGGGCGCAATCAGCCCCAGCATTTT.

This chain connects TRBV5-1 to TRBJ2-5; D possibly corresponds to TRBD2 (5 bases). Germline lookup yields CDR1 SGHRS and CDR2 YFSETQ. Trimming took 4 bases from V and 1 from J, leaving 11 bases between them. The CDR3 has 14 residues. For the CDR3, the DNA is TGCGCCAGCAGCATAGGACTGTTCCAAGAGACCCAGTACTTC. Its translation is CASSIGLFQETQYF.

The chain couples TRBV29-1 to TRBJ2-3, with D perhaps matching TRBD2 (6 bases). This CDR3 is built from 13 residues. The ends were cut back, 6 bases at V and 2 bases at J, with 12 bases in the middle. Germline loops: CDR1 SQVTM, CDR2 ANQGSEA. CDR3 region: CSVAGTDTDTQYF. The CDR3 coding sequence is TGCAGCGTCGCAGGGACTGACACAGATACGCAGTATTTT.

The genes are TRBV10-3 and TRBJ2-3; 14 nucleotides agree with TRBD2. Germline V gives CDR1 ENHRY, CDR2 SYGVKD. The CDR3 consists of 19 residues. The trim removed 2 bases at V and 2 bases at J, leaving 9 bases unmatched. The CDR3 coding sequence is TGTGCCATCAGTGAGACTGGACTAGCGGGAGGTTCAATCACAGATACGCAGTATTTT. Its translation: CAISETGLAGGSITDTQYF.

V and J are TRBV29-1 and TRBJ2-5; 7 positions agree with TRBD2. The germline V gene has CDR1 SQVTM and CDR2 ANQGSEA. This CDR3 has 14 residues. V was pared by 5 bases and J by 1 base, with 7 bases of the junction left unmatched. The CDR3 region is CSVFPSGVQETQYF. The CDR3 region has the DNA TGCAGCGTTTTTCCAAGCGGGGTCCAAGAGACCCAGTACTTC.

This clone was counted once. The CDR3 sequence: CASKYGGEQYF. CDR3 nucleotide sequence: TGTGCCAGTAAATACGGGGGCGAGCAGTACTTC. The chain couples TRBV19 to TRBJ2-7; TRBD2 might be the D (6 bases). CDR1 and CDR2 from the germline V gene are LNHDA and SQIVND (reference sequence). Trimming took off 7 bases at V and 6 bases at J, with 10 bases between the two ends. The CDR3 contains 11 residues.

This clone was detected only once. J is TRBJ1-1 and V is TRBV19; 7 positions match TRBD1. V was pared by 3 bases and J by 2 bases, with 6 bases of the junction left unmatched. There are 15 residues in the CDR3. The germline CDR1 and CDR2 sequences are LNHDA and SQIVND (reference sequence). In DNA, the CDR3 is TGTGCCAGTAGTATTGGACAGGCGAAAAACACTGAAGCTTTCTTT. As protein: CASSIGQAKNTEAFF.

The rearrangement links TRBV25-1 to TRBJ2-7; perhaps TRBD2 as D (5 bases). V dropped 0 bases and J dropped 3 bases, with 6 bases sitting between them. The CDR3 consists of 13 residues. Germline assignment: CDR1 MGHDK and CDR2 SYGVNS. The CDR3 loop reads CASSEYEGYEQYF. The CDR3 nucleotides are TGTGCCAGCAGTGAATACGAGGGCTACGAGCAGTACTTC.

V usage is TRBV19 and J usage is TRBJ2-1, with 11 bases aligning to TRBD2. J lost 5 bases, V lost 5 bases, and 2 bases had no gene match. The CDR3 runs to 14 residues. Germline V CDR1 and CDR2: LNHDA, SQIVND (reference sequence). The CDR3 bases are TGTGCCAGTAGTGAGACTAGCGGGAACAATGAGCAGTTCTTC. The encoded protein is CASSETSGNNEQFF.

CDR3 sequence reads: CASSQDSAGGPRDTQYF. In nucleotides, the CDR3 is TGTGCCAGCAGCCAAGATTCGGCGGGAGGGCCAAGGGATACGCAGTATTTT. The chain joins TRBV14 to TRBJ2-3; 9 bases fit TRBD2. The CDR3 is 17 residues long. Germline V gene lookup returns CDR1 SGHDN and CDR2 FVKESK. V shed 0 bases and J 6 bases; nucleotides not matched to a gene: 10.

This clone occurred once. V is TRBV10-1 and J is TRBJ2-2; D is unresolved. The CDR3 length is 15 residues. Germline loops: CDR1 WNHNN, CDR2 SYGVQD (reference sequence). The V gene lost 2 bases and the J gene lost 2 bases, with 9 bases spanning the gap. The CDR3 DNA reads as TGCGCCAGCAGTGAGGGCGGATATAACACCGGGGAGCTGTTTTTT. Translated, it gives CASSEGGYNTGELFF.

The chain joins TRBV6-5 to TRBJ2-1; a possible D gene is TRBD2 (5 bases). This CDR3 is built from 13 residues. Germline V gene data show CDR1 as MNHEY and CDR2 as SVGAGI. Trimming shortened V by 5 bases and J by 6 bases, and 11 bases separated the two germline ends. In DNA, the CDR3 is TGTGCCAGCAGTACCAATGAGGGCAATGAGCAGTTCTTC. Translating it yields CASSTNEGNEQFF.

This clone showed up just once. The CDR3: CASSYGDTLGAGELFF. The CDR3 bases are TGTGCCAGCAGTTACGGGGACACACTAGGGGCCGGGGAGCTGTTTTTT. This chain joins TRBV6-5 and TRBJ2-2; D perhaps matches TRBD1 (6 bases). Germline values: CDR1 MNHEY, CDR2 SVGAGI. V lost 2 bases to trimming and J lost 6 bases, with 16 bases between them. The CDR3 has 16 residues.

The rearrangement links TRBV7-6 to TRBJ2-3; D is ambiguous. Trimming cost V 2 bases and J 5 bases, with 11 bases left between them. The CDR3 loop spans 14 amino acids. Germline V CDR1 and CDR2: SGHVS, FNYEAQ. The CDR3 DNA follows: TGTGCCAGCAGCTTACCCAGTACGGGAGATACGCAGTATTTT. This codes for CASSLPSTGDTQYF.

The chain uses TRBV18 and TRBJ2-7, with 11 bases aligning to TRBD1. Trimming took 3 bases from V and 2 from J; bases not matched to a gene: 3. The CDR3 loop spans 15 amino acids. Germline loops: CDR1 KGHSH, CDR2 LQKENI. The CDR3 DNA reads as TGTGCCAGCTCACCCAGGACAGGGGGCCCCTACGAGCAGTACTTC. This codes for CASSPRTGGPYEQYF.

The sample holds one count of this clone. V and J are TRBV10-3 and TRBJ2-3; no definite D call. CDR3 size: 14 residues. Germline CDR1 and CDR2: ENHRY and SYGVKD. Trimming shortened V by 2 bases and J by 4 bases, and 10 bases separated the two germline ends. Here the CDR3 DNA reads TGTGCCATCAGTGAGGAGGTCGGCCCAGATACGCAGTATTTT. It encodes CAISEEVGPDTQYF.

The rearrangement links TRBV30 to TRBJ1-5; 10 bases match TRBD1. The germline CDR1 and CDR2 sequences are GTSNPN and SVGIG (reference sequence). Germline trimming cut 3 bases from V and 9 bases from J; bases unmatched to any gene: 5. The CDR3 loop spans 13 amino acids. The CDR3 spells CAWRGQGYAPQHF. The CDR3 DNA reads TGTGCCTGGAGGGGACAGGGGTATGCGCCCCAGCATTTT.

The genes are TRBV28 and TRBJ1-1, with 9 bases that match TRBD1. Per the germline V gene, CDR1 is MDHEN and CDR2 is SYDVKM. J was trimmed by 5 bases and V by 4 bases; bases with no gene match: 8. The CDR3 has 15 residues. This chain's CDR3 is CASSSPGQGLTEAFF. In DNA form, the CDR3 reads TGTGCCAGCAGTTCCCCCGGACAGGGGCTAACTGAAGCTTTCTTT. Variable domain in full (rest from reference TRBV28 and TRBJ1-1): DVKVTQSSRYLVKRTGEKVFLECVQDMDHENMFWYRQDPGLGLRLIYFSYDVKMKEKGDIPEGYSVSREKKERFSLILESASTNQTSMYLCASSSPGQGLTEAFFGQGTRLTVV.

The V gene is TRBV7-9, the J gene TRBJ2-7; the match to TRBD2 covers 8 bases. Germline V gene lookup returns CDR1 SEHNR and CDR2 FQNEAQ (reference sequence). CDR3 length: 16 amino acids. The V segment lost 1 base and the J segment 6 bases; nucleotides outside the gene matches: 11. The DNA of the CDR3 is TGTGCCAGCAGCTTAGAGCCGGGACTAGATCGACGCGAGCAGTACTTC. Its protein product is CASSLEPGLDRREQYF.

V and J are TRBV2 and TRBJ1-1; 8 bases match TRBD1. CDR1 SNHLY and CDR2 FYNNEI come from the germline V gene. The CDR3 totals 14 residues. The trim removed 6 bases at V and 4 bases at J, leaving 7 bases unmatched. The CDR3 nucleotides are TGTGCCAGCAGACCGACAGGGGCGACCACTGAAGCTTTCTTT. This gives the protein CASRPTGATTEAFF.

The chain couples TRBV30 to TRBJ1-5, with TRBD1 matching over 8 bases. The V gene end was trimmed by 2 bases and the J gene end by 0 bases; junction bases not matched to a gene: 6. The CDR3 has 16 amino acids. Germline V lookup: CDR1 GTSNPN, CDR2 SVGIG (reference sequence). CDR3 in amino acids: CAWSPRTGHSNQPQHF. The CDR3 bases are TGTGCCTGGAGTCCCCGGACAGGGCATAGCAATCAGCCCCAGCATTTT.

The chain couples TRBV6-1 to TRBJ2-3; a weak D match, TRBD2 (6 bases). Germline V gene sequence: CDR1 MNHNS, CDR2 SASEGT. The CDR3 consists of 14 residues. V lost 3 bases and J lost 10, with 17 bases in between. The CDR3 DNA follows: TGTGCCAGCAGTGAGGGTTCGGGGGTTTATGCGCAGTATTTT. Its protein is CASSEGSGVYAQYF.

This rearrangement joins TRBV28 to TRBJ1-5; the D is unclear. V lost 2 bases and J 9 bases, leaving 11 bases between the germline ends. The CDR3 is 13 residues long. The germline V gene encodes CDR1 MDHEN and CDR2 SYDVKM. CDR3 sequence (DNA): TGTGCCAGCAGTTTAGTGGGCTTAGGGCCCCAGCATTTT. The encoded protein is CASSLVGLGPQHF.

The chain has TRBV5-6 and TRBJ2-6, with D hard to call. The CDR3 extends over 16 amino acids. The V gene's germline CDR1 is SGHDT and CDR2 YYEEEE. V lost 1 base, J lost 0 bases, and 8 bases lay in between. CDR3: CASSLYWSSGANVLTF. In DNA form, the CDR3 reads TGTGCCAGCAGCTTGTACTGGAGCTCTGGGGCCAACGTCCTGACTTTC.

The V gene is TRBV4-2, the J gene TRBJ2-5, with TRBD2 matching 10 bases. This CDR3 region has 16 residues. The germline gives CDR1 LGHNA, CDR2 YNFKEQ. The junction had 8 bases not matched to a gene; V was cut back by 2 bases and J by 5 bases. The CDR3 here is CASSQRRETSGETQYF. The DNA for the CDR3 is TGTGCCAGCAGCCAACGAAGGGAGACTAGCGGGGAGACCCAGTACTTC.

The J gene is TRBJ2-1, the V gene TRBV4-1, with 10 bases that match TRBD2. The ends lost 2 bases at V and 8 bases at J; junction bases unmatched: 6. Germline-derived CDR1 and CDR2 are MGHRA and YSYEKL. The CDR3 totals 15 residues. The CDR3: CASSQSASGSDEQFF. The CDR3 DNA is TGCGCCAGCAGCCAATCGGCTAGCGGGAGCGATGAGCAGTTCTTC.

This clone was detected once. The CDR3 loop is CASSVVPSGSTTGELFF. The CDR3 DNA sequence: TGTGCCAGCAGCGTAGTTCCTAGCGGGAGCACCACCGGGGAGCTGTTTTTT. V and J are TRBV9 and TRBJ2-2, with 10 nucleotides matching TRBD2. With V trimmed by 0 bases and J by 4 bases, 6 bases remained unmatched. This CDR3 is built from 17 residues. Germline V CDR1 and CDR2: SGDLS, YYNGEE.

The genes are TRBV5-4 and TRBJ2-7, with 7 bases lining up with TRBD2. Looked up from germline, CDR1 is SGHNT and CDR2 is YYREEE (reference sequence). With 5 bases clipped from V and 3 bases from J, the junction kept 8 bases outside the gene matches. CDR3 length: 14 residues. In nucleotides, the CDR3 is TGTGCCAGCAGTCTCGGCCGGGGGGTCTACGAGCAGTACTTC. It encodes CASSLGRGVYEQYF.

The chain uses TRBV29-1 and TRBJ2-7; TRBD1 matches at 8 bases. This CDR3 has 14 amino acids. Trimming cost V 3 bases and J 1 base; bases outside gene matches: 5. Germline V gene sequence: CDR1 SQVTM, CDR2 ANQGSEA. The CDR3 protein is CSVESTGESYEQYF. The CDR3 coding sequence is TGCAGCGTTGAGTCGACAGGGGAGTCCTACGAGCAGTACTTC.

This rearrangement joins TRBV6-1 to TRBJ2-1; the D gene is possibly TRBD1 (5 bases). There are 14 residues in the CDR3. The germline V gene has CDR1 MNHNS and CDR2 SASEGT. V lost 2 bases, J lost 3 bases, and 8 bases lay in between. CDR3 sequence reads: CASSELTVYNEQFF. For the CDR3, the DNA is TGTGCCAGCAGTGAATTGACAGTCTACAATGAGCAGTTCTTC.

The chain couples TRBV5-4 to TRBJ2-5; 9 positions agree with TRBD2. The CDR3 has 15 residues. Trimming at V came to 2 bases and at J to 2 bases, leaving 4 bases not matched to a gene. Germline CDR1 and CDR2: SGHNT and YYREEE (reference sequence). CDR3 coding DNA: TGTGCCAGCAGCTTCTGGCTAGCGGGACAAGAGACCCAGTACTTC. Protein product: CASSFWLAGQETQYF.

V usage is TRBV2 and J usage is TRBJ2-5; 8 bases align to TRBD1. The V gene's germline CDR1 is SNHLY and CDR2 FYNNEI. V lost 7 bases and J lost 4; bases outside the gene matches: 11. CDR3 length: 15 amino acids. The CDR3 is CASNKEDRVTETQYF. CDR3 in DNA: TGTGCCAGCAACAAGGAGGACAGGGTAACAGAGACCCAGTACTTC.